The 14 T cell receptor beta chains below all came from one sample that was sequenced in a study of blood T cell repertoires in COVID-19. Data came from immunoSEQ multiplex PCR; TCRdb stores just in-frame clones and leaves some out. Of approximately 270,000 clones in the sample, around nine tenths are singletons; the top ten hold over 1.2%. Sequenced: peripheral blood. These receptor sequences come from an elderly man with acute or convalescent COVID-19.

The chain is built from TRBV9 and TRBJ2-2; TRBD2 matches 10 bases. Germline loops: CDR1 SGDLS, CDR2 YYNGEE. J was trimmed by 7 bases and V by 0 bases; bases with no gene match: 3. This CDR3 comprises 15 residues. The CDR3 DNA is TGTGCCAGCAGCGTAGCAGCGGGAGGGAGCGGGGAGCTGTTTTTT. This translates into CASSVAAGGSGELFF.

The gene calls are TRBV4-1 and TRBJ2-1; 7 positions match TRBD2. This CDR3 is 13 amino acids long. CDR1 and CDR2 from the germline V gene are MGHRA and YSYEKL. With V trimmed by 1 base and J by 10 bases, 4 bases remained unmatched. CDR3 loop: CASSQASGVEQFF. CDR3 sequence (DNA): TGCGCCAGCAGCCAAGCTAGCGGTGTGGAGCAGTTCTTC.

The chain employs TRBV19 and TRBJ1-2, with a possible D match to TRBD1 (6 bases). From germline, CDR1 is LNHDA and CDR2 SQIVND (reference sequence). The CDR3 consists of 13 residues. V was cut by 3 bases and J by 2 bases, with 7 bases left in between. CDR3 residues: CASSMGANYGYTF. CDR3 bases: TGTGCCAGTAGTATGGGGGCGAACTATGGCTACACCTTC.

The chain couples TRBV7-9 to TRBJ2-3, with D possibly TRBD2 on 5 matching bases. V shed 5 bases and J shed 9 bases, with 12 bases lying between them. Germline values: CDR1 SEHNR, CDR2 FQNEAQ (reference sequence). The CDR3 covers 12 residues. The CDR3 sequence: CASSLSSGTQYF. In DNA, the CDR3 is TGTGCCAGCAGCCTATCAAGCGGCACGCAGTATTTT.

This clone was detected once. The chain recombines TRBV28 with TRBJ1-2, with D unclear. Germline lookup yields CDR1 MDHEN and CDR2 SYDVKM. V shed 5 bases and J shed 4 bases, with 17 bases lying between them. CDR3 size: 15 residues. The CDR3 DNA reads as TGTGCCAGCAGTCCCAAACGTAACTACCCCTATGGCTACACCTTC. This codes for CASSPKRNYPYGYTF.

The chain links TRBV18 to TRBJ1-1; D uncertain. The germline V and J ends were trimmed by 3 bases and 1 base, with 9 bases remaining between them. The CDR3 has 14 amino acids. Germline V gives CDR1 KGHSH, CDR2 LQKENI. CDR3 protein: CASSPVARNTEAFF. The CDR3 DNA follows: TGTGCCAGCTCACCCGTCGCTAGGAACACTGAAGCTTTCTTT.

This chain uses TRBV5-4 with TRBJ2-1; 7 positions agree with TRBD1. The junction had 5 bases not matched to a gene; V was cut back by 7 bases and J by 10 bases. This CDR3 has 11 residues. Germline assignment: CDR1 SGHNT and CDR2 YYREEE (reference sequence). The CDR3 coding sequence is TGTGCCAGCCAGGGGGAAAACGAGCAGTTCTTC. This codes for CASQGENEQFF.

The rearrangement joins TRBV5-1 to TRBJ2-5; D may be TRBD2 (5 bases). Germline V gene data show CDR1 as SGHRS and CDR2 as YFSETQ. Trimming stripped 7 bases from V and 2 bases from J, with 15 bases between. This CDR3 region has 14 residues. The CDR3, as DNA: TGCGCCAGCCCGAGGGCACGGTTACAAGAGACCCAGTACTTC. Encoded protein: CASPRARLQETQYF.

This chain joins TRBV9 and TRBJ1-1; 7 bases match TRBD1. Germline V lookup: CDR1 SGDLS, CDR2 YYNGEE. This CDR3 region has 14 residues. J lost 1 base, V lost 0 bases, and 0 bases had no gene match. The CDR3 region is CASSVDRGNTEAFF. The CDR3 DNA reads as TGTGCCAGCAGCGTAGACAGGGGGAACACTGAAGCTTTCTTT.

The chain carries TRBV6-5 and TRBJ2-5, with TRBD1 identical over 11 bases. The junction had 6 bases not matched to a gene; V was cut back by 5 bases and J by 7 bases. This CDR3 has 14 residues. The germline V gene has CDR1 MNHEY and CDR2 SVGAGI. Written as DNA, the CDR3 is TGTGCCAGCAGTACATCCGGGACAGGGGGGACCCAGTACTTC. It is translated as CASSTSGTGGTQYF.

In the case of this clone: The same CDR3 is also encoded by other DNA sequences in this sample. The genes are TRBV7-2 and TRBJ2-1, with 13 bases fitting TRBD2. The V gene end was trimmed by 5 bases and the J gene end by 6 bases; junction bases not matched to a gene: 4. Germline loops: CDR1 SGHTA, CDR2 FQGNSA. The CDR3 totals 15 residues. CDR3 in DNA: TGTGCCAGCAGCCCTCGGACTAGCGGGAGCAATGAGCAGTTCTTC. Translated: CASSPRTSGSNEQFF.

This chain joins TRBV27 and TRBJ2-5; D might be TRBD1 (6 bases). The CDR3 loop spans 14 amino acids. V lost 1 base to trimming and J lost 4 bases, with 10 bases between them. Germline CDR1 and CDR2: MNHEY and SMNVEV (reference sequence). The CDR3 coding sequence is TGTGCCAGCAGTTTATGGCCCAGGGGAGAGACCCAGTACTTC. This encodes CASSLWPRGETQYF.

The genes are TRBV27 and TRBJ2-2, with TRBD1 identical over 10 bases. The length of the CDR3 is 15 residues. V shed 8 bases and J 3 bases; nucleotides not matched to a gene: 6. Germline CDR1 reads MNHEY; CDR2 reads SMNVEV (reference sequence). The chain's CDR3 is CASSPGQGYTGELFF. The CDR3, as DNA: TGTGCCAGCTCCCCGGGACAGGGGTACACCGGGGAGCTGTTTTTT.

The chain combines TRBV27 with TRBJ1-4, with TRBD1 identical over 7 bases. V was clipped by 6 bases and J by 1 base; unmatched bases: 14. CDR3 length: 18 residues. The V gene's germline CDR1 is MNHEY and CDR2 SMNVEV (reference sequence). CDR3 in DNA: TGTGCCAGCAGAGATTCGGACAGGTCATCGGGAACTAATGAAAAACTGTTTTTT. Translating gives CASRDSDRSSGTNEKLFF.